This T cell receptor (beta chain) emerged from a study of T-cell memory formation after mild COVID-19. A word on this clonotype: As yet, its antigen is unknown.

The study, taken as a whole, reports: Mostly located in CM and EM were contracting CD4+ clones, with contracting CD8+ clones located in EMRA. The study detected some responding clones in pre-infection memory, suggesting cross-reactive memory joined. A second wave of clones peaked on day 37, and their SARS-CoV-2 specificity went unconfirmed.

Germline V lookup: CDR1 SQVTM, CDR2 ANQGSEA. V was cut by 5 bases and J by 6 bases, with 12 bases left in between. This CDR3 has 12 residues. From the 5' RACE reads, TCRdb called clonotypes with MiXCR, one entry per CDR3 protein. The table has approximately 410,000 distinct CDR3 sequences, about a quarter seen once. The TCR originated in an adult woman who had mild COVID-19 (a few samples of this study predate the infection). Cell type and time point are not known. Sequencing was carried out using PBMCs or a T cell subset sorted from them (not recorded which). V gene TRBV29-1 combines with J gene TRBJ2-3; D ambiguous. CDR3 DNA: TGCAGCGTTTCTATTGACGGTGATACGCAGTATTTT. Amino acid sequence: CSVSIDGDTQYF.